The 32 T cell receptor beta chains listed next were all sequenced from one sample in a study of T cell changes during pregnancy in multiple sclerosis. Sequencing was performed with immunoSEQ multiplex PCR; in TCRdb, only in-frame clones are kept and a portion is missing. The sample lists tens of thousands of clones; 90% were seen once. This specimen was peripheral blood, taken in the first trimester of pregnancy. The receptors were sampled from a female donor in good health, enrolled as a control in a pregnancy study.

The chain is built from TRBV5-1 and TRBJ2-5, with 10 positions matching TRBD2. The CDR3 has 17 residues. Germline lookup yields CDR1 SGHRS and CDR2 YFSETQ. Trimming at V came to 5 bases and at J to 4 bases, leaving 14 bases not matched to a gene. CDR3 nucleotides: TGCGCCAGCAGTCCTTGGACTAGCGGAGGGGGGCGAGAGACCCAGTACTTC. As protein: CASSPWTSGGGRETQYF.

The rearrangement uses TRBV7-2 and TRBJ2-6; no reliable D call. This CDR3 has 13 amino acids. Trimming pared 5 bases from V and 4 bases from J, leaving 6 bases between. Looked up from germline, CDR1 is SGHTA and CDR2 is FQGNSA. CDR3 region: CASSPSGANVLTF. CDR3 DNA: TGTGCCAGCAGCCCCTCGGGGGCCAACGTCCTGACTTTC.

The chain links TRBV5-4 to TRBJ1-1; no clear D. V lost 4 bases to trimming and J lost 2 bases, with 18 bases between them. This CDR3 spans 16 amino acids. The germline V gene encodes CDR1 SGHNT and CDR2 YYREEE (reference sequence). Written as DNA, the CDR3 is TGTGCCAGCAGCCCGACGAAGAGGCCATACAACACTGAAGCTTTCTTT. Protein product: CASSPTKRPYNTEAFF. The full variable domain, with the rest looked up from reference TRBV5-4 and TRBJ1-1, is ETGVTQSPTHLIKTRGQQVTLRCSSQSGHNTVSWYQQALGQGPQFIFQYYREEENGRGNFPPRFSGLQFPNYSSELNVNALELDDSALYLCASSPTKRPYNTEAFFGQGTRLTVV.

In this sample, this clone turned up once. The chain joins TRBV7-9 to TRBJ1-1; a possible D gene is TRBD1 (6 bases). There are 13 residues in the CDR3. The V gene lost 0 bases and the J gene lost 11 bases, with 13 bases spanning the gap. Germline assignment: CDR1 SEHNR and CDR2 FQNEAQ (reference sequence). In nucleotides, the CDR3 is TGTGCCAGCAGCTTAGCGGGGCAGGGGTGGGCTTTCTTT. This translates into CASSLAGQGWAFF.

V usage is TRBV6-5 and J usage is TRBJ2-7, with 9 bases matching TRBD2. V lost 0 bases to trimming and J lost 7 bases; unmatched junction nucleotides: 7. Germline CDR1 is MNHEY and CDR2 is SVGAGI. This CDR3 is 15 amino acids long. The CDR3 reads CASSYSSSGEDEQYF. Here the CDR3 DNA reads TGTGCCAGCAGTTACTCGTCTAGCGGGGAGGATGAGCAGTACTTC.

This rearrangement joins TRBV9 to TRBJ1-1; D may be TRBD1 (5 bases). V lost 4 bases and J lost 5, with 18 bases in between. The CDR3 totals 15 residues. The germline V gene has CDR1 SGDLS and CDR2 YYNGEE. The CDR3 DNA sequence: TGTGCCAGCAGCACGCCGAGCGGGAAGGGGACTGAAGCTTTCTTT. This gives the protein CASSTPSGKGTEAFF.

This clone was counted a single time. The chain joins TRBV7-2 to TRBJ2-3, with TRBD1 matching 7 bases. Germline CDR1 is SGHTA and CDR2 is FQGNSA. This CDR3 comprises 16 residues. V was clipped by 7 bases and J by 2 bases; unmatched bases: 12. CDR3 DNA sequence: TGTGCCAGCATTCCCCTTGGACAGGTCTCCACAGATACGCAGTATTTT. It specifies CASIPLGQVSTDTQYF.

The chain combines TRBV7-7 with TRBJ2-1, with D maybe TRBD1 (6 bases). From germline, CDR1 is SSHAT and CDR2 FNYEAQ (reference sequence). The CDR3 is 16 residues long. Trimming removed 1 base at V and 0 bases at J, with 10 bases between. CDR3 sequence: CASSLGARGSYNEQFF. The CDR3 region has the DNA TGTGCCAGCAGCTTAGGGGCCAGGGGCTCCTACAATGAGCAGTTCTTC. Together with reference TRBV7-7 and TRBJ2-1, the CDR3 gives the full variable domain: GAGVSQSPRYKVTKRGQDVTLRCDPISSHATLYWYQQALGQGPEFLTYFNYEAQPDKSGLPSDRFSAERPEGSISTLTIQRTEQRDSAMYRCASSLGARGSYNEQFFGPGTRLTVL.

The chain has TRBV27 and TRBJ1-1; 8 bases align to TRBD1. The germline CDR1 and CDR2 sequences are MNHEY and SMNVEV (reference sequence). V gave up 3 bases and J gave up 3 bases; unmatched junction bases: 0. The CDR3 extends over 13 amino acids. The DNA for the CDR3 is TGTGCCAGCAGTTTGACAGGGGACACTGAAGCTTTCTTT. Translation: CASSLTGDTEAFF.

CDR3 DNA: TGTGCCAGCAGCCTAGGAGAGATCAAGTTCTTC. Its translation is CASSLGEIKFF. The rearrangement joins TRBV5-6 to TRBJ2-1; D not certain. The CDR3 is 11 residues long. Trimming took 4 bases from V and 14 from J, leaving 13 bases between them. Germline lookup yields CDR1 SGHDT and CDR2 YYEEEE.

V usage is TRBV6-5 and J usage is TRBJ1-2, with D hard to call. V lost 1 base and J 4 bases, leaving 7 bases between the germline ends. The CDR3 covers 13 residues. Germline CDR1 and CDR2: MNHEY and SVGAGI. As DNA, the CDR3 is TGTGCCAGCAGTTACTACCGCGGCTATGGCTACACCTTC. Its translation: CASSYYRGYGYTF.

The V gene is TRBV7-2, the J gene TRBJ1-1, with D possibly TRBD1 on 6 matching bases. The CDR3 consists of 16 residues. Germline V gene data show CDR1 as SGHTA and CDR2 as FQGNSA. V shed 0 bases and J shed 11 bases, with 22 bases lying between them. The CDR3 spells CASSLAIVGAGAGAFF. The DNA for the CDR3 is TGTGCCAGCAGCTTAGCGATTGTTGGTGCGGGGGCCGGGGCTTTCTTT.

The rearrangement joins TRBV4-1 to TRBJ2-3, with TRBD2 matching 9 bases. This CDR3 is 16 amino acids long. Germline CDR1 reads MGHRA; CDR2 reads YSYEKL. V was clipped by 3 bases and J by 7 bases; unmatched bases: 11. CDR3 amino acids: CASSHNLAGGPNTQYF. For the CDR3, the DNA is TGCGCCAGCAGCCATAACCTCGCGGGGGGGCCAAATACGCAGTATTTT.

The chain is built from TRBV10-3 and TRBJ2-2, with 7 bases lining up with TRBD1. Germline CDR1 and CDR2: ENHRY and SYGVKD. The V gene end was trimmed by 11 bases and the J gene end by 3 bases; junction bases not matched to a gene: 6. This CDR3 contains 13 residues. CDR3 DNA: TGTGCCGCGACAGGGAGTGACACCGGGGAGCTGTTTTTT. Translating gives CAATGSDTGELFF.

This clone was detected once. This chain uses TRBV7-8 with TRBJ1-1, with a weak D call TRBD1 (5 bases). The CDR3 is 13 residues long. CDR1 SGHVS and CDR2 FQNEAQ come from the germline V gene. V lost 6 bases, J lost 4 bases, and 12 bases lay in between. The CDR3 coding sequence is TGTGCCAGCAGTTTCGGGGGTACCACTGAAGCTTTCTTT. Protein product: CASSFGGTTEAFF. Full variable domain (outside the CDR3, taken from reference TRBV7-8 and TRBJ1-1): GAGVSQSPRYKVAKRGQDVALRCDPISGHVSLFWYQQALGQGPEFLTYFQNEAQLDKSGLPSDRFFAERPEGSVSTLKIQRTQQEDSAVYLCASSFGGTTEAFFGQGTRLTVV.

The chain employs TRBV5-1 and TRBJ1-2, with 11 bases identical to TRBD1. Germline loops: CDR1 SGHRS, CDR2 YFSETQ. The V and J ends lost 3 bases and 6 bases, in that order; junction bases with no gene match: 4. CDR3 length: 14 amino acids. The CDR3 spells CASSWTGGRDGYTF. CDR3 bases: TGCGCCAGCAGCTGGACAGGGGGCAGGGATGGCTACACCTTC.

V and J are TRBV7-9 and TRBJ1-4; 8 bases are a match to TRBD1. J was trimmed by 4 bases and V by 5 bases; bases with no gene match: 9. From germline, CDR1 is SEHNR and CDR2 FQNEAQ (reference sequence). The CDR3 is 16 residues long. The CDR3 here is CASSRERTGNNEKLFF. In DNA, the CDR3 is TGTGCCAGCAGCCGGGAGCGGACAGGGAATAATGAAAAACTGTTTTTT.

The gene calls are TRBV6-6 and TRBJ1-3; D gene unclear. This CDR3 spans 16 amino acids. Germline lookup yields CDR1 MNHNY and CDR2 SVGAGI (reference sequence). V was pared by 2 bases and J by 4 bases, with 15 bases between. The CDR3 coding sequence is TGTGCCAGCAGTTACCGTACTAACAAATGGGGAAACACCATATATTTT. The encoded protein is CASSYRTNKWGNTIYF.

V is TRBV27 and J is TRBJ2-5; no clear D. The CDR3 covers 14 residues. Germline values: CDR1 MNHEY, CDR2 SMNVEV (reference sequence). Deletions cut 1 base from V and 3 bases from J, with 9 bases between. In nucleotides, the CDR3 is TGTGCCAGCAGTTTATTTAGTCCTGAAGAGACCCAGTACTTC. As protein: CASSLFSPEETQYF.

The chain is built from TRBV28 and TRBJ2-2, with 8 bases that match TRBD1. CDR1 and CDR2 from the germline V gene are MDHEN and SYDVKM. Trimming removed 4 bases from V and 4 bases from J; junction bases left unmatched: 20. CDR3 length: 20 residues. In DNA form, the CDR3 reads TGTGCCAGCAGTTCACCATATGCTTCACGACAGGGGATAGGCACCGGGGAGCTGTTTTTT. It is translated as CASSSPYASRQGIGTGELFF.

The chain joins TRBV30 to TRBJ1-2, with D tentatively TRBD1 (5 bases). Germline CDR1 reads GTSNPN; CDR2 reads SVGIG (reference sequence). This CDR3 has 13 residues. V was shortened by 1 base and J by 2 bases, with 8 bases between the two germline ends. CDR3 in DNA: TGTGCCTGGAGTGGGAGACAGAACTATGGCTACACCTTC. Translating gives CAWSGRQNYGYTF.

The V gene is TRBV4-1, the J gene TRBJ1-1, with 8 bases that match TRBD1. The V gene's germline CDR1 is MGHRA and CDR2 YSYEKL. The CDR3 loop spans 14 amino acids. Germline trimming cut 0 bases from V and 4 bases from J; bases unmatched to any gene: 1. Here the CDR3 reads CASSQDRGLTEAFF. The CDR3 DNA reads as TGCGCCAGCAGCCAAGACAGGGGGCTCACTGAAGCTTTCTTT.

This chain uses TRBV6-5 with TRBJ2-7, with 8 bases matching TRBD1. The germline V gene has CDR1 MNHEY and CDR2 SVGAGI. The CDR3 spans 15 residues. V lost 4 bases to trimming and J lost 3 bases; unmatched junction nucleotides: 8. CDR3 protein: CASSWVRGQNYEQYF. In DNA, the CDR3 is TGTGCCAGCAGTTGGGTCAGGGGGCAGAACTACGAGCAGTACTTC.

The chain couples TRBV27 to TRBJ1-4; 7 nucleotides line up with TRBD1. Germline V gene lookup returns CDR1 MNHEY and CDR2 SMNVEV (reference sequence). The CDR3 length is 18 residues. Germline trimming cut 6 bases from V and 4 bases from J; bases unmatched to any gene: 17. The DNA of the CDR3 is TGTGCCAGCAGATCAAATCGGGACAGTTTCTTTTTTAATGAAAAACTGTTTTTT. Its protein is CASRSNRDSFFFNEKLFF. The full variable domain, in which reference TRBV27 and TRBJ1-4 provide the parts outside the CDR3, is EAQVTQNPRYLITVTGKKLTVTCSQNMNHEYMSWYRQDPGLGLRQIYYSMNVEVTDKGDVPEGYKVSRKEKRNFPLILESPSPNQTSLYFCASRSNRDSFFFNEKLFFGSGTQLSVL.

V is TRBV30 and J is TRBJ2-7; D is possibly TRBD2 (6 bases). The ends were cut back, 0 bases at V and 4 bases at J, with 19 bases in the middle. The CDR3 runs to 16 residues. Germline CDR1 is GTSNPN and CDR2 is SVGIG (reference sequence). CDR3 sequence (DNA): TGTGCCTGGAGTGTACAAGCATGGGGGGTGCGTTACGAGCAGTACTTC. As protein: CAWSVQAWGVRYEQYF. The full variable domain, completed using reference TRBV30 and TRBJ2-7, is SQTIHQWPATLVQPVGSPLSLECTVEGTSNPNLYWYRQAAGRGLQLLFYSVGIGQISSEVPQNLSASRPQDRQFILSSKKLLLSDSGFYLCAWSVQAWGVRYEQYFGPGTRLTVT.

This clone was observed a single time. The rearrangement links TRBV14 to TRBJ1-2; D perhaps matches TRBD1 (5 bases). With 2 bases removed from V and 5 bases from J, the gap between germline ends came to 12 bases. From germline, CDR1 is SGHDN and CDR2 FVKESK. The CDR3 has 14 amino acids. In nucleotides, the CDR3 is TGTGCCAGCAGCCAAAACAAGGGGCCATATGGCTACACCTTC. This codes for CASSQNKGPYGYTF. Combining the CDR3 with reference TRBV14 and TRBJ1-2 gives the whole variable domain EAGVTQFPSHSVIEKGQTVTLRCDPISGHDNLYWYRRVMGKEIKFLLHFVKESKQDESGMPNNRFLAERTGGTYSTLKVQPAELEDSGVYFCASSQNKGPYGYTFGSGTRLTVV.

This clone was seen only once. Here the CDR3 DNA reads TGTGCCAGCAGTGAAGCGTTTGGAGAGGATCAGCCCCAGCATTTT. It codes for CASSEAFGEDQPQHF. This chain uses TRBV6-1 with TRBJ1-5, with D hard to call. Germline V gives CDR1 MNHNS, CDR2 SASEGT. V was trimmed by 0 bases and J by 5 bases, leaving 11 bases between them. The CDR3 spans 15 residues.

V gene TRBV28 combines with J gene TRBJ2-7, with D perhaps TRBD1 (5 bases). The CDR3 extends over 13 amino acids. Deletions cut 4 bases from V and 2 bases from J, with 9 bases between. CDR1 is MDHEN, CDR2 SYDVKM, per germline. Written as DNA, the CDR3 is TGTGCCAGCAGTTCACAGGCTACCTACGAGCAGTACTTC. Amino acids: CASSSQATYEQYF.

The chain joins TRBV7-2 to TRBJ1-1; maybe TRBD1 (6 bases). The germline V and J ends were trimmed by 7 bases and 5 bases, with 17 bases remaining between them. The CDR3 is 14 residues long. Germline values: CDR1 SGHTA, CDR2 FQGNSA. The CDR3 here is CASTLQGAGTEAFF. Written as DNA, the CDR3 is TGTGCCAGCACCCTACAGGGTGCCGGAACTGAAGCTTTCTTT.

V usage is TRBV9 and J usage is TRBJ1-1; a possible D gene is TRBD1 (5 bases). The CDR3 covers 14 residues. V lost 0 bases and J lost 3, with 9 bases in between. The V gene's germline CDR1 is SGDLS and CDR2 YYNGEE. The CDR3 is CASSVDGGDTEAFF. The CDR3 region has the DNA TGTGCCAGCAGCGTAGACGGGGGAGACACTGAAGCTTTCTTT. Complete variable domain (other parts from reference TRBV9 and TRBJ1-1): DSGVTQTPKHLITATGQRVTLRCSPRSGDLSVYWYQQSLDQGLQFLIQYYNGEERAKGNILERFSAQQFPDLHSELNLSSLELGDSALYFCASSVDGGDTEAFFGQGTRLTVV.

The chain combines TRBV27 with TRBJ2-2; 7 bases are shared with TRBD2. This CDR3 is 16 amino acids long. Trimming took 5 bases from V and 7 from J; bases not matched to a gene: 13. The germline gives CDR1 MNHEY, CDR2 SMNVEV (reference sequence). The CDR3 is CASSRPTSPGIGELFF. CDR3 nucleotide sequence: TGTGCCAGCAGTCGACCGACTAGCCCAGGGATCGGGGAGCTGTTTTTT.

J is TRBJ1-3 and V is TRBV6-1, with D tentatively TRBD1 (6 bases). Germline assignment: CDR1 MNHNS and CDR2 SASEGT. Trimming shortened V by 9 bases and J by 3 bases, and 18 bases separated the two germline ends. The CDR3 contains 15 residues. The CDR3 sequence: CASGSPGVYGNTIYF. The CDR3 coding sequence is TGTGCCAGTGGATCCCCAGGGGTTTATGGAAACACCATATATTTT.